The 27 T cell receptor beta chains presented below share a single source sample, sequenced in a study of shared clonotypes between healthy human individuals. Produced via immunoSEQ multiplex PCR; TCRdb's table is partial and in-frame only. The repertoire holds around 1.1 million clones, 77% seen once, with 0.89% in the top ten. The source material was memory CD4+ T cells from PBMCs. Subset given: CD45RA-negative fraction. These receptors were collected from a man younger than 35 in good health. Some clones in this sample may be carry-over from other donors' samples.

To note about this clone: In the same sample, other DNA sequences code for this CDR3. This chain links TRBV2 with TRBJ2-3; D gene ambiguous. V shed 3 bases and J shed 6 bases, with 7 bases lying between them. CDR1 is SNHLY, CDR2 FYNNEI, per germline. This CDR3 is 12 amino acids long. The CDR3 DNA reads TGTGCCAGCAGTGATAGGGCCGATACGCAGTATTTT. As protein: CASSDRADTQYF.

The V call is TRBV28, the J call TRBJ2-3; TRBD1 aligns across 7 bases. The junction had 8 bases not matched to a gene; V was cut back by 4 bases and J by 10 bases. The CDR3 totals 13 residues. CDR1 is MDHEN and CDR2 is SYDVKM in the germline V gene. CDR3 DNA: TGTGCCAGCAGTTCAGGGGGACAGTGGGCGCAGTATTTT. Its protein product is CASSSGGQWAQYF.

There are a few counts of this clone. The V call is TRBV27, the J call TRBJ2-4; maybe TRBD2 (5 bases). This CDR3 region has 18 residues. Germline CDR1 is MNHEY and CDR2 is SMNVEV (reference sequence). V was shortened by 7 bases and J by 3 bases, with 25 bases between the two germline ends. The CDR3: CASTPYGVGPRGKNIQYF. The CDR3 DNA reads as TGTGCCAGCACCCCCTACGGTGTCGGGCCCCGGGGCAAAAACATTCAGTACTTC.

The chain carries TRBV28 and TRBJ1-1, with 10 bases fitting TRBD1. The CDR3 loop spans 17 amino acids. Germline V lookup: CDR1 MDHEN, CDR2 SYDVKM. Trimming took 2 bases from V and 1 from J; bases not matched to a gene: 7. The CDR3 region has the DNA TGTGCCAGCAGTTTAGGATCCGGGACAGGGGCGAACACTGAAGCTTTCTTT. It translates to CASSLGSGTGANTEAFF.

This sequence joins TRBV18 and TRBJ1-5; the D is unclear. Germline CDR1 and CDR2: KGHSH and LQKENI. The V end was cut by 3 bases, the J end by 3 bases, with 12 bases between. The CDR3 has 15 amino acids. The CDR3 nucleotides are TGTGCCAGCTCACCGGTCAGCCTGACCAATCAGCCCCAGCATTTT. Translating gives CASSPVSLTNQPQHF.

The genes are TRBV18 and TRBJ2-7, with TRBD2 matching over 15 bases. Losses at the gene ends were 6 bases for V and 2 bases for J; bases not matched to a gene: 8. The CDR3 sequence is 17 residues long. CDR1 KGHSH and CDR2 LQKENI come from the germline V gene. Here the CDR3 DNA reads TGTGCCAGCTCCCAGACCGGGACTAGCGGGAGGCCCTACGAGCAGTACTTC. Its protein is CASSQTGTSGRPYEQYF.

This clone was detected only once. In DNA, the CDR3 is TGTGCCAGCAGTGGTCGGGCGGACGAAGCTTTCTTT. It is translated as CASSGRADEAFF. The chain uses TRBV6-1 and TRBJ1-1; D call uncertain. The germline gives CDR1 MNHNS, CDR2 SASEGT. The CDR3 spans 12 residues. V was pared by 4 bases and J by 8 bases, with 11 bases between.

The chain employs TRBV6-1 and TRBJ2-7; TRBD2 aligns across 9 bases. From germline, CDR1 is MNHNS and CDR2 SASEGT. This CDR3 contains 14 residues. V lost 4 bases, J lost 7 bases, and 8 bases stayed unmatched. CDR3 DNA: TGTGCCAGCAGTGGTAGCGGGAGAGAATGGGAGCAGTACTTC. Translation: CASSGSGREWEQYF.

V and J are TRBV28 and TRBJ2-7; D call uncertain. Germline CDR1 reads MDHEN; CDR2 reads SYDVKM. Trimming took 2 bases from V and 2 from J, leaving 13 bases between them. This CDR3 spans 15 amino acids. CDR3 DNA sequence: TGTGCCAGCAGTTTAATGGGTCGACCGGCCTACGAGCAGTACTTC. Translation gives CASSLMGRPAYEQYF.

This chain joins TRBV11-2 and TRBJ2-7; a possible D gene is TRBD2 (5 bases). Germline V gene lookup returns CDR1 SGHAT and CDR2 FQNNGV. The CDR3 contains 15 residues. Trimming took off 6 bases at V and 6 bases at J, with 21 bases between the two ends. The DNA of the CDR3 is TGTGCCAGCAGTTTGATACCGGGGTCCTCCGCCGAGCAGTACTTC. Protein sequence: CASSLIPGSSAEQYF.

The chain uses TRBV2 and TRBJ2-5; 10 nucleotides align to TRBD2. Germline lookup yields CDR1 SNHLY and CDR2 FYNNEI. V shed 6 bases, J shed 4 bases, and the junction held 2 bases outside the gene matches. CDR3 size: 13 residues. CDR3 amino acids: CASRRTSGETQYF. The CDR3 bases are TGTGCCAGCAGGAGGACTAGCGGAGAGACCCAGTACTTC.

V gene TRBV5-4 combines with J gene TRBJ2-1; 8 bases agree with TRBD1. V dropped 4 bases and J dropped 4; count of bases not matched to a gene: 7. CDR3 length: 15 residues. Germline assignment: CDR1 SGHNT and CDR2 YYREEE (reference sequence). The chain's CDR3 is CASSHDRGGYNEQFF. CDR3 in DNA: TGTGCCAGCAGCCATGACAGGGGCGGGTACAATGAGCAGTTCTTC.

V and J are TRBV7-2 and TRBJ1-3; no reliable D call. CDR1 and CDR2 (germline): SGHTA, FQGNSA. The length of the CDR3 is 13 residues. V dropped 6 bases and J dropped 4 bases, with 10 bases sitting between them. CDR3 region: CASSEGPGNTIYF. For the CDR3, the DNA is TGTGCCAGCAGTGAAGGTCCAGGAAACACCATATATTTT.

The chain employs TRBV7-3 and TRBJ2-1; TRBD2 agrees at 8 bases. The CDR3 runs 15 residues. Germline V lookup: CDR1 SGHTA, CDR2 FQGTGA. The V gene end was trimmed by 4 bases and the J gene end by 3 bases; junction bases not matched to a gene: 5. CDR3 sequence: CASSSSSGVYNEQFF. Written as DNA, the CDR3 is TGTGCCAGCAGCTCCAGTAGCGGGGTCTACAATGAGCAGTTCTTC.

The chain is built from TRBV7-9 and TRBJ1-1, with 10 bases identical to TRBD1. CDR1 is SEHNR, CDR2 FQNEAQ, per germline (reference sequence). The CDR3 length is 14 residues. The V gene end was trimmed by 4 bases and the J gene end by 5 bases; junction bases not matched to a gene: 4. CDR3 bases: TGTGCCAGCAGCTCGCGGACAGGGGGAACTGAAGCTTTCTTT. Protein sequence: CASSSRTGGTEAFF. The full variable domain, its missing parts supplied by reference TRBV7-9 and TRBJ1-1, is DTGVSQNPRHKITKRGQNVTFRCDPISEHNRLYWYRQTLGQGPEFLTYFQNEAQLEKSRLLSDRFSAERPKGSFSTLEIQRTEQGDSAMYLCASSSRTGGTEAFFGQGTRLTVV.

The V and J genes are TRBV18 and TRBJ2-3; 8 bases line up with TRBD1. This CDR3 has 13 residues. Germline loops: CDR1 KGHSH, CDR2 LQKENI. V was clipped by 6 bases and J by 7 bases; unmatched bases: 6. CDR3 coding DNA: TGTGCCAGCTCCCCAGACAGGGGATATACGCAGTATTTT. Encoded protein: CASSPDRGYTQYF.

In this sample, this clone turned up once. V is TRBV2 and J is TRBJ2-2, with a possible D match to TRBD2 (5 bases). Germline V gene data show CDR1 as SNHLY and CDR2 as FYNNEI. CDR3 size: 14 residues. The V end was cut by 7 bases, the J end by 4 bases, with 13 bases between. Here the CDR3 DNA reads TGTGCCAGCATACGGGGATATGGCACCGGGGAGCTGTTTTTT. This translates into CASIRGYGTGELFF.

The chain uses TRBV18 and TRBJ2-3, with 7 bases aligning to TRBD1. CDR1 and CDR2 from the germline V gene are KGHSH and LQKENI. Germline trimming cut 6 bases from V and 0 bases from J; bases unmatched to any gene: 12. The length of the CDR3 is 17 residues. The CDR3, as DNA: TGTGCCAGCTCGAAGGTGAGGGGGCCTACTAGCACAGATACGCAGTATTTT. Encoded protein: CASSKVRGPTSTDTQYF. Full variable domain (missing parts from reference TRBV18 and TRBJ2-3): NAGVMQNPRHLVRRRGQEARLRCSPMKGHSHVYWYRQLPEEGLKFMVYLQKENIIDESGMPKERFSAEFPKEGPSILRIQQVVRGDSAAYFCASSKVRGPTSTDTQYFGPGTRLTVL.

Worth noting for this clone: Within the sample, other DNA sequences also encode this same CDR3. The chain carries TRBV2 and TRBJ2-1; 8 nucleotides line up with TRBD2. V lost 4 bases, J lost 3 bases, and 2 bases stayed unmatched. The CDR3 sequence is 14 residues long. Germline V gives CDR1 SNHLY, CDR2 FYNNEI. This CDR3 is CASSGTSRYNEQFF. The CDR3 nucleotides read TGTGCCAGCAGTGGGACTAGCCGCTACAATGAGCAGTTCTTC. Together with reference TRBV2 and TRBJ2-1, the CDR3 gives the full variable domain: EPEVTQTPSHQVTQMGQEVILRCVPISNHLYFYWYRQILGQKVEFLVSFYNNEISEKSEIFDDQFSVERPDGSNFTLKIRSTKLEDSAMYFCASSGTSRYNEQFFGPGTRLTVL.

Points on this clone: A far larger clone is one base from this, pointing to a likely read error. This CDR3 is also generated by other DNA sequences in the sample. The chain is built from TRBV20-1 and TRBJ2-3; unclear D gene. V was clipped by 3 bases and J by 2 bases, with 3 bases between them. The germline V gene has CDR1 DFQATT and CDR2 SNEGSKA (reference sequence). The CDR3 has 11 amino acids. The CDR3 region is CSASLTDTQYF. The DNA of the CDR3 is TGCAGTGCTAGTCTCACAGATACGCAGTATTTT.

The rearrangement links TRBV9 to TRBJ2-5; perhaps TRBD2 as D (6 bases). This CDR3 contains 16 residues. CDR1 SGDLS and CDR2 YYNGEE come from the germline V gene. V lost 0 bases and J lost 4, with 16 bases in between. In nucleotides, the CDR3 is TGTGCCAGCAGCGTAGGAGGTGGGGGAGGAGGAGAGACCCAGTACTTC. This sequence encodes CASSVGGGGGGETQYF.

This chain uses TRBV7-9 with TRBJ2-5; 10 positions match TRBD1. The CDR3 has 14 residues. CDR1 is SEHNR, CDR2 FQNEAQ, per germline (reference sequence). The J segment lost 2 bases and the V segment lost 5 bases, leaving 2 bases of the junction unmatched. CDR3 region: CASSPGQGQETQYF. CDR3 nucleotide sequence: TGTGCCAGCAGCCCGGGACAGGGGCAAGAGACCCAGTACTTC.

In its sample, this clone was seen a few times. This chain links TRBV5-4 with TRBJ2-1; the match to TRBD2 covers 7 bases. The trim removed 4 bases at V and 7 bases at J, leaving 11 bases unmatched. Germline CDR1 reads SGHNT; CDR2 reads YYREEE (reference sequence). This CDR3 is 15 amino acids long. CDR3 DNA sequence: TGTGCCAGCAGCGTCCCGGGGGAGGGCCTTAATGAGCAGTTCTTC. Its translation: CASSVPGEGLNEQFF.

V and J are TRBV5-1 and TRBJ2-5, with 7 bases fitting TRBD1. This CDR3 has 15 residues. Germline lookup yields CDR1 SGHRS and CDR2 YFSETQ. J gave up 0 bases and V 3 bases, and 5 bases lay outside the gene matches. CDR3 sequence (DNA): TGCGCCAGCAGCTCCCCCCAGGGGGACCAAGAGACCCAGTACTTC. This sequence encodes CASSSPQGDQETQYF.

This sequence joins TRBV5-1 and TRBJ2-2, with 15 bases identical to TRBD2. The V segment lost 4 bases and the J segment 6 bases; nucleotides outside the gene matches: 10. The CDR3 extends over 18 amino acids. Germline lookup yields CDR1 SGHRS and CDR2 YFSETQ. Here the CDR3 DNA reads TGCGCCAGCAGCCAATGGACTAGCGGGAGGGCAGCGGCCGGGGAGCTGTTTTTT. It is translated as CASSQWTSGRAAAGELFF.

This sequence joins TRBV2 and TRBJ2-1; no definite D call. This CDR3 has 13 residues. V was pared by 2 bases and J by 3 bases, with 5 bases between. Germline V CDR1 and CDR2: SNHLY, FYNNEI. In nucleotides, the CDR3 is TGTGCCAGCAGTGAAAGATACTACAATGAGCAGTTCTTC. Translating it yields CASSERYYNEQFF.

Worth noting for this clone: In the same sample, other DNA sequences code for this CDR3. This rearrangement joins TRBV5-1 to TRBJ2-7, with 7 bases lining up with TRBD2. This CDR3 is built from 16 residues. After removal of 1 base from V and 1 base from J, the junction contained 8 bases not matched to a gene. The germline CDR1 and CDR2 sequences are SGHRS and YFSETQ. The CDR3 spells CASSLSGLAVSYEQYF. The DNA for the CDR3 is TGCGCCAGCAGCTTGTCAGGGCTAGCGGTATCCTACGAGCAGTACTTC.